Listed below are T cell receptor beta chains from one sample, sequenced in a study of blood T cells in healthy people across ages. TCRdb redid the calling of the 5' RACE reads with MiXCR, one entry per CDR3 protein. The table includes 800,000 to 1,300,000 distinct CDR3 sequences, about 25% detected once. This same sample was also part of a study on T cells of mothers and their children.

Sequenced: blood. These TCRs come from a girl aged 2 to 9 in good health. The CDR3 runs from the conserved cysteine through the conserved F or W. The D gene is left open where the match is weak. Clone size is stated in some rows and not others, as once, few, many or a class when expanded.

few | TRBJ2-5 | TRBV20-1 | 16 | TRBD2 | TGCAGTGCGATAATAGCGGGGGGCCTTGGTAAAGAGACCCAGTACTTC | CSAIIAGGLGKETQYF
few | TRBJ1-2 | TRBV29-1 | 14 | NA | TGCAGCGTTGAAGTCGGTCAGGAGTTTTATGGCTACACCTTC | CSVEVGQEFYGYTF
few | TRBJ2-7 | TRBV12-3/TRBV12-4 | 14 | NA | TGTGCCAGCAGTTTAGACCGGGTGGCAGGCGAGCAGTACTTC | CASSLDRVAGEQYF
NA | TRBJ2-1 | TRBV20-1 | 17 | NA | TGCAGTGCTAGATCGCTAGCGTGGGACTTTTCCTACAATGAGCAGTTCTTC | CSARSLAWDFSYNEQFF
once | TRBJ2-7 | TRBV6-6 | 16 | TRBD1 | TGTGCCAGCAGTTACGCCCTAGGACAGGGTCTGAACGAGCAGTACTTC | CASSYALGQGLNEQYF
few | TRBJ2-7 | TRBV27 | 14 | NA | TGTGCCAGCAGTTGGGGACTCGCCCCCTACGAGCAGTACTTC | CASSWGLAPYEQYF
few | TRBJ2-4 | TRBV12-3/TRBV12-4 | 13 | NA | TGTGCCAGCAGTTTAGGACAGCCAAACATTCAGTACTTC | CASSLGQPNIQYF
NA | TRBJ1-2 | TRBV5-5 | 15 | TRBD1 | TGTGCCAGCAGCTCTGGGACAGGGGAGGTCTATGGCTACACCTTC | CASSSGTGEVYGYTF
NA | TRBJ2-1 | TRBV29-1 | 15 | TRBD2 | TGCAGCGCTTATAGCGGGAGGCTGGTCGGGAATGAGCAGTTCTTC | CSAYSGRLVGNEQFF
NA | TRBJ1-3 | TRBV12-3/TRBV12-4 | 11 | NA | TGTGCCAGCAGTTTAGGGGTAGAACTGAATTTT | CASSLGVELNF
few | TRBJ2-7 | TRBV10-2 | 15 | TRBD2 | TGCGCCAGCAGTGAACGGCGGCGGGAGGATTACGAGCAGTACTTC | CASSERRREDYEQYF
NA | TRBJ2-6 | TRBV11-1 | 20 | TRBD2 | TGTGCCAGTAGCTCGGAAAGGACTAGCGGGGATCCGCGGGGGGCCAACGTCCTGACTTTC | CASSSERTSGDPRGANVLTF
NA | TRBJ1-2 | TRBV9 | 14 | TRBD1 | TGTGCCAGCAGCGGAGGGGGCGAGGGGTATGGCTACACCTTC | CASSGGGEGYGYTF
few | TRBJ2-1 | TRBV20-1 | 14 | NA | TGCAGTGCTAGGGGTGCGGTTTCAGGCAATGAGCAGTTCTTC | CSARGAVSGNEQFF
few | TRBJ1-4 | TRBV12-3/TRBV12-4 | 15 | TRBD1 | TGTGCCAGCAGTCCCATCAGGGGGTCTGGGGAAAAACTGTTTTTT | CASSPIRGSGEKLFF
few | TRBJ2-7 | TRBV28 | 15 | NA | TGTGCCAGCAGTTTAGAAACCGACCCGTCCTACGAGCAGTACTTC | CASSLETDPSYEQYF